This T cell receptor beta chain is from a study of shared clonotypes between healthy human individuals. Background on the study: Each donor had three CD4 naive, three CD4 memory, two CD8 naive and one CD8 memory plate.

CD45RA-negative memory and CD45RA+ naive subsets were split from the CD4+ cells. This CDR3 comprises 15 residues. Germline V lookup: CDR1 LGHNA, CDR2 YNFKEQ. Trimming took 4 bases from V and 6 from J; bases not matched to a gene: 8. For this clone: Antigen specificity is unknown.

Clones were sequenced by immunoSEQ multiplex PCR, and TCRdb holds only the in-frame ones, with some missing. This table holds about 2.3 million clones, approximately 93% found once. Broader study findings: In contrast to clonotypes shared by all four donors, non-shared clonotypes had lower generation probabilities. Clonotype sharing across a handful of donors was observed for 5% to 6.5% of naive CD4 clonotypes.

The rearrangement uses TRBV4-2 and TRBJ2-3; TRBD2 matches at 9 bases. This clonotype originated in a young man in good health. Some clones in this sample may be carry-over from other donors' samples. The sample was naive CD4+ T cells from PBMCs. Subset given: CD45RA+ positively selected. The CDR3 region is CASSLVAGARDTQYF. The DNA for the CDR3 is TGTGCCAGCAGCCTAGTAGCGGGAGCTAGGGATACGCAGTATTTT.